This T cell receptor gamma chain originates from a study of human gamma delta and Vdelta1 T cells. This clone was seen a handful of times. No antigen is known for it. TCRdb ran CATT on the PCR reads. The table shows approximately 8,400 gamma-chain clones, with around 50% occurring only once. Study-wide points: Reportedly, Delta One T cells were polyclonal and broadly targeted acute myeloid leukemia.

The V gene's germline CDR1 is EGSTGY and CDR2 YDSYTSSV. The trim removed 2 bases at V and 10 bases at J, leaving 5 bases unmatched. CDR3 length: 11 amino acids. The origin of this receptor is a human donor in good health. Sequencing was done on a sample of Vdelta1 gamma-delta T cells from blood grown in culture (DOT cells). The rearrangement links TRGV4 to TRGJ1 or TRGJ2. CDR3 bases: TGTGCCACCTGGGATGCGAACAAGAAACTCTTT. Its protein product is CATWDANKKLF.